This T cell receptor (beta chain) was observed in a study of blood T cells in healthy people across ages (dated by TCRdb to the mid-2010s). About the study as a whole: In model experiments, roughly one uniquely barcoded TCR beta cDNA molecule per two T cells was captured by template switching. The study measured age-related changes in TCR beta repertoire diversity using deep sequencing normalized with unique cDNA molecular identifiers. To avoid experimental bias, donors of different ages were randomly spread across the sequencing lanes. The study analyzed two additional independent replicas of 1 million unique cDNA reads from the same blood draw for two donors, one aged 18 to 30 and one aged 80 or older. The donors were split into four age groups: young (average around 15 years), middle-aged (39), aged (over 55) and long-lived (82). Results and caveats for the whole study, not just this receptor: Observed TCR beta diversity per million T cells fell roughly linearly with age, and a significant reduction was already apparent by age approximately 41. Compared with the aged group, the long-lived group had more naive CD4+ T cells, fewer expanded clones and increased TCR diversity, suggesting age selection. Conclusive comparison of naive and antigen-experienced compartments was prevented by the profiling of bulk unsorted PBMCs. Total diversity estimates from one million sequenced T cells were considered lower bounds and underestimates. The CMV infection status of donors was not known, potentially confounding age-related changes in expanded clonotypes. The percentage of naive T cells measured by flow cytometry correlated strongly with observed TCR beta diversity.

Libraries were made using 5' RACE. The sequencer listed for this sample is Illumina HiSeq 2500. A second PCR of about 7 to 12 cycles was run with a J-beta primer mix and a sample-barcoded 5' primer. A template-switch 5' adaptor carrying 12 random nucleotides introduced a unique molecular identifier onto each TCR beta cDNA molecule. Each sample yielded at least 2.5 million CDR3-containing paired-end reads. The Mint cDNA synthesis kit, primed by a TRBC-specific oligonucleotide, was used to synthesize first-strand cDNA from all RNA. Following uracil-DNA glycosylase treatment, a first 18-cycle PCR with universal primers M1SS and BC2_uni_R was performed on all cDNA. As for the authors' bioinformatics: Each sample was normalized by randomly selecting 1 million high-quality reads, each carrying a distinct molecular identifier. Reads with shared molecular identifiers were discarded instead of being binned into consensus sequences. MiTCR, with a Q25 quality threshold and the strictest error-elimination algorithm, was used for CDR3 identification, clonotype clustering and error correction. A nonparametric unseen species model with Euler transformation was used to estimate a lower bound on total TCR beta diversity. The raw public data were reprocessed by TCRdb itself: fastp quality trimming at Q25, MiXCR clonotype calling, in-frame beta chains only. Rows are combined by CDR3 protein, so each entry shows the most common genes and DNA. What appears here as the V and J calls and clone size reflects TCRdb's work, not the paper's. The sample table lists roughly 680,000 distinct CDR3 sequences, 49% of them with a count of one. The ten largest clones add up to roughly 31% of the sample.

The table lists this clonotype with a few counts. Its antigen target is currently unknown. No base quality information exists; no much larger clone differs at one position. CDR1 and CDR2 were assigned from the germline V gene as KGHDR and SFDVKD. Trimming costs V 10 bases and J 4 bases, and their ends lie 17 bases apart. Reading from cysteine to phenylalanine, the CDR3 counts 14 amino acids. Only the CDR3 DNA is retained, 42 bases long and in frame from the first base. Donors were 30 to 45 systemically healthy Caucasian individuals from Russia aged roughly 6 to 90 years. Roughly 10 milliliters of peripheral blood were collected from each donor into EDTA-treated Vacutainer tubes. Ficoll-Paque density-gradient centrifugation was used to isolate PBMCs, with at least 6.5 million per sample. Total RNA, at least 5 micrograms per sample, was extracted from PBMCs with Trizol reagent. For every donor, flow cytometry on a PBMC aliquot measured the percentage of naive CD45RAhigh/CD27high T cells.

The sample was blood. This clonotype originated in an older woman in good health. The chain couples TRBV24-1 to TRBJ2-3; TRBD2 is a possible D gene, resting on 5 matching bases. The DNA sequence reads TGTGCCACAGGTGACCCGGGAAGGTCAGATACGCAGTATTTT. It translates as CATGDPGRSDTQYF.